The rows below give T cell receptor beta chains drawn from one sample of a study of T-cell memory formation after mild COVID-19. TCRdb recomputed calls from the 5' RACE reads with MiXCR, one row per CDR3 protein. This table holds 100,000 to 120,000 distinct CDR3 sequences, 15% to 20% found once. Sequences were obtained from PBMCs or a T cell subset sorted from them (not recorded which). The source is a young man who had mild COVID-19 (a few samples of this study predate the infection). Cell type and time point are not known. Each CDR3 is given with its conserved first and last residue. The order of the fields is V gene, D gene, clone size, J gene, CDR3 DNA, CDR3 protein. The D gene is left open where the match is weak. Clone size is not always given. Where it is, it says once, few, many or a class for expanded clones.

>TRBV11-2|TRBD1|few|TRBJ1-2
TGTGCCAGCGGGGGACAGTATGGCTACACCTTC
CASGGQYGYTF
>TRBV7-2|TRBD1|.|TRBJ2-2
TGTGCCAGCAGCCGACAGGGCTCGAACACCGGGGAGCTGTTTTTT
CASSRQGSNTGELFF
>TRBV11-2|TRBD2|.|TRBJ2-5
TGTGCCAGCAGCGCCACTAGCGGGGGGGCATGGGAGACCCAGTACTTC
CASSATSGGAWETQYF
>TRBV5-1|.|.|TRBJ2-3
TGCGCCAGCACAAGGGGCAGCACGGGGACAGATACGCAGTATTTT
CASTRGSTGTDTQYF
>TRBV4-2|TRBD1|few|TRBJ1-3
TGTGCCAGCAGCCAAGATCGGACGAGGACAGGGCTATATGGAAACACCATATATTTT
CASSQDRTRTGLYGNTIYF
>TRBV24-1|.|.|TRBJ1-2
TGTGCCACCAGTGAGGAGGGGCATGGCTATGGCTACACCTTC
CATSEEGHGYGYTF
>TRBV28|TRBD1|many|TRBJ2-5
TGTGCCAGCAGTCCTGGGACAGGGAGGTACGGGGCCACCCAGTACTTC
CASSPGTGRYGATQYF
>TRBV6-6|.|.|TRBJ2-3
TGTGCCACCCGGGACTTGACTAGCACAGATACGCAGTATTTT
CATRDLTSTDTQYF
>TRBV18|.|.|TRBJ1-4
TGTGCCAGCTCACCCCGGACAGTAACTAATGAAAAACTGTTTTTT
CASSPRTVTNEKLFF
>TRBV3-1|.|.|TRBJ1-4
TGTGCCAGCAGCCAAGATCTGGGAGAAAAACTGTTTTTT
CASSQDLGEKLFF
>TRBV20-1|TRBD2|.|TRBJ2-1
TGCAGTGCTACCCTAGCGGGGGGAATCAATGAGCAGTTCTTC
CSATLAGGINEQFF
>TRBV5-1|TRBD1|.|TRBJ2-2
TGCGCCAGCCAAAGAACAGGGGGAACCGGGGAGCTGTTTTTT
CASQRTGGTGELFF
>TRBV5-1|TRBD1|.|TRBJ2-1
TGCGCCAGCAGCTCCTACAGGGGAAATGAGCAGTTCTTC
CASSSYRGNEQFF
>TRBV7-9|.|few|TRBJ2-1
TGTGCCAGCACCCTATCCGGGAGCAATGAGCAGTTCTTC
CASTLSGSNEQFF
>TRBV5-1|TRBD2|few|TRBJ2-7
TGCGCCAGCAGCTTCGGCGGGGGGCATTCCTACGAGCAGTACTTC
CASSFGGGHSYEQYF
>TRBV10-3|.|.|TRBJ1-2
TGTGCCATCAGCGTCTCAGGCGTAGGCTACACCTTC
CAISVSGVGYTF
>TRBV7-9|.|.|TRBJ1-1
TGTGCCAGTGGGGTTGCGGGGGGCACTGAAGCTTTCTTT
CASGVAGGTEAFF
>TRBV5-1|.|.|TRBJ2-3
TGCGCCAGCAGCTTGGCTCTAGCGAACGAAGGGGATACGCAGTATTTT
CASSLALANEGDTQYF
>TRBV12-3/TRBV12-4|.|.|TRBJ1-6
TGTGCCAGCAGTTTAGGGGCCCTAAATTCACCCCTCCACTTT
CASSLGALNSPLHF
>TRBV10-3|.|few|TRBJ2-1
TGTGCCATCAGAGATTTTAATGAGCAGTTCTTC
CAIRDFNEQFF
>TRBV7-9|.|.|TRBJ2-3
TGTGCCAGCTTGGGCCGGTCAGATACGCAGTATTTT
CASLGRSDTQYF
>TRBV12-3/TRBV12-4|TRBD1|.|TRBJ2-7
TGTGCCAGCACCGGGACAGGGAGCTCCTACGAGCAGTACTTC
CASTGTGSSYEQYF
>TRBV6-1|TRBD2|.|TRBJ2-3
TGTGCCAGCAGTGAAGGTAGTACTAGCGGGGGAACAGATACGCAGTATTTT
CASSEGSTSGGTDTQYF
>TRBV20-1|TRBD2|few|TRBJ2-3
TGCAGTGCTAGCAGCGGGGGGGCCGTGAATACGCAGTATTTT
CSASSGGAVNTQYF
>TRBV15|.|.|TRBJ2-1
TGTGCCACCAGCAGAGGCCAGCACCCCAACTACAATGAGCAGTTCTTC
CATSRGQHPNYNEQFF
>TRBV7-6|.|.|TRBJ1-2
TGTGCCAGCAGCTTGGAGCCGGGGTACGAGGGCTACACCTTC
CASSLEPGYEGYTF
>TRBV5-1|.|few|TRBJ1-4
TGCGCCAGCAGCTCGGGACTTCGGGAAAAACTGTTTTTT
CASSSGLREKLFF
>TRBV10-3|.|few|TRBJ1-3
TGTGCCATCAGTGGTCAGGGGCGAAACACCATATATTTT
CAISGQGRNTIYF
>TRBV6-2/TRBV6-3|.|few|TRBJ1-2
TGTGCCAGCAGCCACGGGGGCAGCGCCTATGGCTACACCTTC
CASSHGGSAYGYTF
>TRBV23-1|.|.|TRBJ2-3
TGCGCCAGCAGTCAATCGATGGGGGGGCGGAAAGATACGCAGTATTTT
CASSQSMGGRKDTQYF
>TRBV18|.|.|TRBJ1-4
TGTGCCAGCTCACCCCCGGGGGGGAATGAAAAACTGTTTTTT
CASSPPGGNEKLFF
>TRBV4-3|.|few|TRBJ1-1
TGCGCCAGCAGCCAAGATCTTACTACGGGCCGAGAAGCTTTCTTT
CASSQDLTTGREAFF
>TRBV4-1|.|few|TRBJ1-1
TGCGCCAGCAGCCAACCGACGGGGGGCACTGAAGCTTTCTTT
CASSQPTGGTEAFF
>TRBV5-1|TRBD2|.|TRBJ2-1
TGCGCCAGCAGCTCCGGGACTAGCGGGGTCAATGAGCAGTTCTTC
CASSSGTSGVNEQFF
>TRBV7-6|.|.|TRBJ2-1
TGTGCCAGCAGCTCTGGACGGGGAAACAATGAGCAGTTCTTC
CASSSGRGNNEQFF